The 27 T cell receptor beta chains in this list originate from one sample, sequenced in a study of CD8 T cells in ankylosing spondylitis. Using its own MiXCR run on the 5' RACE reads, TCRdb lists one record per CDR3 protein. The sample includes roughly 250,000 distinct CDR3 sequences, under 12% seen only once; the top ten take about 2.8%. The source material was blood, either unsorted or a sorted T cell fraction (not recorded which). Receptors originate from a male donor with ankylosing spondylitis or in good health (not recorded which).

The rearrangement joins TRBV11-2 to TRBJ2-7, with unresolved D. V shed 1 base and J shed 7 bases, with 5 bases lying between them. Germline V gene lookup returns CDR1 SGHAT and CDR2 FQNNGV. The CDR3 loop spans 11 amino acids. The CDR3 nucleotides are TGTGCCAGCAGCTTAGTGTTGGAGCAGTACTTC. This encodes CASSLVLEQYF.

This clonotype was found a few times. This sequence joins TRBV6-2 or TRBV6-3 and TRBJ2-7, with 9 bases lining up with TRBD2. Germline CDR1 and CDR2: MNHEY and SVGEGT. This CDR3 has 18 residues. V trimming: 7 bases; J trimming: 1 base; junction bases outside the gene matches: 17. CDR3 bases: TGTGCCAGCACCCAAGGAACTAGCGGGCCTCCAGGGTCCTACGAGCAGTACTTC. Protein: CASTQGTSGPPGSYEQYF.

The V and J genes are TRBV13 and TRBJ2-3; 9 nucleotides agree with TRBD2. The CDR3 covers 15 residues. Trimming cost V 10 bases and J 2 bases; bases outside gene matches: 10. Germline assignment: CDR1 PRHDT and CDR2 FYEKMQ (reference sequence). The CDR3 protein is CATRYAGGPTDTQYF. The CDR3 nucleotides read TGTGCCACCCGATACGCGGGGGGGCCCACAGATACGCAGTATTTT.

V and J are TRBV3-1 and TRBJ1-4; a weak D match, TRBD1 (5 bases). V shed 1 base and J shed 15 bases, with 9 bases lying between them. Germline loops: CDR1 LGHDT, CDR2 YNNKEL (reference sequence). The CDR3 loop spans 11 amino acids. The CDR3 DNA reads as TGTGCCAGCAGCCAAGTACAGGAATTGTTTTTT. Protein product: CASSQVQELFF.

This clonotype has at least ten counts. This rearrangement joins TRBV5-1 to TRBJ2-2; D could derive from TRBD1 or TRBD2 (6 bases each). Germline V gene lookup returns CDR1 SGHRS and CDR2 YFSETQ. This CDR3 spans 16 amino acids. Trimming stripped 1 base from V and 5 bases from J, with 15 bases between. In nucleotides, the CDR3 is TGCGCCAGCAGCTTGCACGGGGGCGCGAGAACCGGGGAGCTGTTTTTT. Its protein is CASSLHGGARTGELFF. The variable domain in full, with the rest retrieved from reference TRBV5-1 and TRBJ2-2, is KAGVTQTPRYLIKTRGQQVTLSCSPISGHRSVSWYQQTPGQGLQFLFEYFSETQRNKGNFPGRFSGRQFSNSRSEMNVSTLELGDSALYLCASSLHGGARTGELFFGEGSRLTVL.

The sample holds many counts of this clonotype. The chain recombines TRBV30 with TRBJ2-3; D is unclear. This CDR3 has 13 amino acids. The germline CDR1 and CDR2 sequences are GTSNPN and SVGIG (reference sequence). Trimming cost V 5 bases and J 5 bases, with 14 bases left between them. CDR3 region: CAWQVIFGDTQYF. The CDR3 nucleotides are TGTGCCTGGCAGGTGATTTTTGGAGATACGCAGTATTTT.

This chain joins TRBV4-1 and TRBJ2-2; the D is unclear. V was trimmed by 0 bases and J by 3 bases, leaving 8 bases between them. The CDR3 runs to 15 residues. Germline CDR1 is MGHRA and CDR2 is YSYEKL. The DNA of the CDR3 is TGCGCCAGCAGCCAAGATAGACGGGACACCGGGGAGCTGTTTTTT. Its translation: CASSQDRRDTGELFF.

This clonotype was seen ten or more times. This sequence joins TRBV6-5 and TRBJ2-5; D gene unclear. V lost 0 bases and J 0 bases, leaving 8 bases between the germline ends. CDR3 length: 15 residues. Germline CDR1 is MNHEY and CDR2 is SVGAGI. DNA for the CDR3: TGTGCCAGCAGTTACTCTCACGGCTACCAAGAGACCCAGTACTTC. Its translation is CASSYSHGYQETQYF.

The CDR3, as DNA: TGTGCCAGTAGTATCCTAAGGGCAATGTATAGCAATCAGCCCCAGCATTTT. Amino acid sequence: CASSILRAMYSNQPQHF. The chain carries TRBV19 and TRBJ1-5; D unresolved. This CDR3 has 17 residues. Trimming removed 3 bases from V and 0 bases from J, with 15 bases in between. CDR1 and CDR2 (germline): LNHDA, SQIVND (reference sequence).

This clonotype showed up just a few times. This chain uses TRBV13 with TRBJ2-7; TRBD1 might be the D (6 bases). V lost 5 bases and J lost 4, with 12 bases in between. The CDR3 has 13 residues. Germline-derived CDR1 and CDR2 are PRHDT and FYEKMQ (reference sequence). The CDR3 protein is CASSQGQIYEQYF. The CDR3, as DNA: TGTGCCAGCAGCCAAGGACAGATTTACGAGCAGTACTTC. The complete variable domain, with remaining parts taken from reference TRBV13 and TRBJ2-7, reads AAGVIQSPRHLIKEKRETATLKCYPIPRHDTVYWYQQGPGQDPQFLISFYEKMQSDKGSIPDRFSAQQFSDYHSELNMSSLELGDSALYFCASSQGQIYEQYFGPGTRLTVT.

The rearrangement joins TRBV13 to TRBJ2-6; TRBD1 aligns across 9 bases. The J segment lost 0 bases and the V segment lost 7 bases, leaving 7 bases of the junction unmatched. This CDR3 comprises 17 residues. Germline V CDR1 and CDR2: PRHDT, FYEKMQ (reference sequence). Here the CDR3 reads CASILDRGGSGANVLTF. The DNA of the CDR3 is TGTGCCAGCATCCTAGACAGGGGGGGCTCTGGGGCCAACGTCCTGACTTTC.

The sample holds a few counts of this clonotype. The CDR3 nucleotides are TGCACCAGCAGCCAACACACACTAGCGGGAGAAGCCACAGATACGCAGTATTTT. Its translation is CTSSQHTLAGEATDTQYF. The chain uses TRBV1 and TRBJ2-3; the table gives TRBD2 as D, unverified against the DNA. TRBV1 corresponds to a pseudogene. The CDR3 covers 18 residues.

This clonotype was counted at least ten times. The V gene is TRBV20-1, the J gene TRBJ1-2; 12 bases line up with TRBD1. The CDR3 totals 14 residues. Germline V lookup: CDR1 DFQATT, CDR2 SNEGSKA (reference sequence). Trimming took 2 bases from V and 8 from J; bases not matched to a gene: 6. CDR3 nucleotide sequence: TGCAGTGCTAGATCGGGACAGGGGGCAAGAGGCTACACCTTC. It encodes CSARSGQGARGYTF.

This clonotype has at least ten counts. The rearrangement links TRBV20-1 to TRBJ2-5, with 10 bases aligning to TRBD1. Unmatched junction bases numbered 5, after V lost 6 bases and J lost 4 bases. Germline CDR1 DFQATT, CDR2 SNEGSKA (reference sequence). This CDR3 spans 13 amino acids. CDR3 protein: CSAPTGGSETQYF. The CDR3 bases are TGCAGTGCCCCGACAGGGGGCTCAGAGACCCAGTACTTC.

Many counts were recorded for this clonotype. CDR3 in DNA: TGTGCCACCAGCCCTACAGGGAACTATGGCTACACCTTC. Translating gives CATSPTGNYGYTF. The rearrangement links TRBV15 to TRBJ1-2; D perhaps matches TRBD1 (6 bases). There are 13 residues in the CDR3. Between the trimmed V and J ends, which lost 5 bases and 2 bases, there was a span of 9 bases. Germline V CDR1 and CDR2: LNHNV, YYDKDF (reference sequence).

This clonotype was detected ten times or more. The rearrangement links TRBV29-1 to TRBJ1-1; D remains ambiguous. Germline CDR1 is SQVTM and CDR2 is ANQGSEA. CDR3 length: 12 amino acids. The germline V and J ends were trimmed by 7 bases and 4 bases, with 13 bases remaining between them. CDR3 bases: TGCAGCGGATGGGCATCAGGCACTGAAGCTTTCTTT. It specifies CSGWASGTEAFF.

This clonotype was observed at least ten times. This chain joins TRBV12-3 or TRBV12-4 and TRBJ2-7, with TRBD1 matching over 8 bases. Trimming at V came to 9 bases and at J to 3 bases, leaving 13 bases not matched to a gene. CDR3 length equals 15 residues. CDR3 in amino acids: CASSDTGTGFYEQYF. The CDR3 DNA reads as TGTGCCAGTAGTGATACCGGGACAGGATTCTACGAGCAGTACTTC.

This clonotype was recorded at least ten times. The genes are TRBV5-1 and TRBJ2-2; D unresolved. The germline CDR1 and CDR2 sequences are SGHRS and YFSETQ. The CDR3 totals 15 residues. Between the trimmed V and J ends, which lost 4 bases and 1 base, there was a span of 11 bases. The CDR3 nucleotides are TGCGCCAGCAGCCTGGACCCAGGGAACACCGGGGAGCTGTTTTTT. This codes for CASSLDPGNTGELFF.

This clonotype has just a few counts. The rearrangement uses TRBV12-3 or TRBV12-4 and TRBJ2-5, with D unclear. The V end lost 6 bases, the J end lost 5 bases, and 16 bases lay between the germline ends. The CDR3 sequence is 14 residues long. CDR3 nucleotide sequence: TGTGCCAGCAGCCTACTTGCCGAAGGGGAGACCCAGTACTTC. Translation gives CASSLLAEGETQYF.

This clonotype was counted ten times or more. The J gene is TRBJ2-7, the V gene TRBV20-1; D uncertain. Trimming removed 4 bases from V and 5 bases from J, with 12 bases in between. Germline V lookup: CDR1 DFQATT, CDR2 SNEGSKA (reference sequence). This CDR3 spans 12 amino acids. CDR3 DNA sequence: TGCAGTGCTATCGGTGGGGTAGACGAGCAGTACTTC. Translation: CSAIGGVDEQYF.

This clonotype was detected ten times or more. This chain joins TRBV10-1 and TRBJ2-3; 8 bases align to TRBD2. V lost 5 bases and J lost 5; bases outside the gene matches: 3. This CDR3 has 13 amino acids. Germline CDR1 and CDR2: WNHNN and SYGVQD (reference sequence). The CDR3 reads CASSLRGEDTQYF. CDR3 DNA: TGCGCCAGCAGTTTGCGGGGGGAAGATACGCAGTATTTT.

This clonotype has ten or more counts. This chain links TRBV10-3 with TRBJ2-3, with a tentative D call TRBD2 (5 bases). From germline, CDR1 is ENHRY and CDR2 SYGVKD. Trimming took off 5 bases at V and 11 bases at J, with 14 bases between the two ends. The CDR3 is 12 amino acids. The CDR3 DNA sequence: TGTGCCATCAGTTCGGAGGCGGCGCGGCAGTATTTT. Translating gives CAISSEAARQYF.

The rearrangement links TRBV19 to TRBJ2-5, with D unclear. Germline loops: CDR1 LNHDA, CDR2 SQIVND (reference sequence). This CDR3 spans 14 amino acids. V lost 5 bases, J lost 4 bases, and 14 bases lay in between. CDR3 sequence reads: CASSVLGSAETQYF. CDR3 DNA: TGTGCCAGTAGTGTCTTGGGATCGGCAGAGACCCAGTACTTC.

This clonotype was seen more than once but under ten times. The chain links TRBV19 to TRBJ1-2; 9 bases are shared with TRBD1. There are 14 residues in the CDR3. V shed 3 bases, J shed 2 bases, and the junction held 1 base outside the gene matches. CDR1 is LNHDA, CDR2 SQIVND, per germline (reference sequence). In DNA form, the CDR3 reads TGTGCCAGTAGTATCGGGACAGGGAACTATGGCTACACCTTC. It yields the protein CASSIGTGNYGYTF.

This clonotype was counted ten times or more. This sequence joins TRBV4-2 and TRBJ2-1, with D hard to call. Trimming pared 0 bases from V and 8 bases from J, leaving 5 bases between. CDR3 length: 12 residues. Germline V CDR1 and CDR2: LGHNA, YNFKEQ. The DNA of the CDR3 is TGTGCCAGCAGCCAAGATTCGTATGAGCAGTTCTTC. Encoded protein: CASSQDSYEQFF.

Details on this clonotype: This sequence may be a read error, since a much larger clone differs from it by one base. The rearrangement joins TRBV3-1 to TRBJ2-5; D is uncertain. The ends were cut back, 3 bases at V and 5 bases at J, with 4 bases in the middle. This CDR3 contains 11 residues. The V gene's germline CDR1 is LGHDT and CDR2 YNNKEL (reference sequence). The CDR3 protein is CASSHRETQYF. DNA for the CDR3: TGTGCCAGCAGCCACAGGGAGACCCAGTACTTC.

This clonotype was detected only a few times. The V gene is TRBV10-1, the J gene TRBJ2-7, with a weak D call TRBD1 (6 bases). Germline V gene data show CDR1 as WNHNN and CDR2 as SYGVQD (reference sequence). With 3 bases removed from V and 0 bases from J, the gap between germline ends came to 18 bases. CDR3 length: 17 amino acids. For the CDR3, the DNA is TGCGCCAGCAGTGATTCCCTCGACAGGTCTTCCTCCTACGAGCAGTACTTC. Translated: CASSDSLDRSSSYEQYF.